This entry lists 6 T cell receptor beta chains sequenced from one sample in a study of identical twins. TCRdb re-called the 5' RACE reads with MiXCR, one entry per CDR3 protein. The data contain 210,000 or so distinct CDR3 sequences, under 10% of them singletons. Separately, the same data were catalogued under a study of yellow fever vaccine responses in identical twins.

Sequencing was done on a sample of memory (CD45RO+) T cells sorted from blood. The receptor source for this set is a woman between 18 and 30 years old in good health.

There are a few counts of this clonotype. V gene TRBV2 combines with J gene TRBJ2-1; TRBD2 matches 9 bases. Germline CDR1 reads SNHLY; CDR2 reads FYNNEI. The CDR3 spans 15 residues. V was pared by 5 bases and J by 6 bases, with 8 bases of the junction left unmatched. DNA of the CDR3: TGTGCCAGCAGTAGTAGGCGGGGGGGCATCAATGAGCAGTTCTTC. It encodes CASSSRRGGINEQFF.

This clonotype has more than one count but fewer than ten. The chain couples TRBV7-2 to TRBJ2-1; D not certain. Trimming removed 5 bases from V and 5 bases from J, with 16 bases in between. There are 15 residues in the CDR3. Germline assignment: CDR1 SGHTA and CDR2 FQGNSA. The CDR3 region has the DNA TGTGCCAGCAGCACTCGGCCCCCCCTGGACAATGAGCAGTTCTTC. It encodes CASSTRPPLDNEQFF.

This clonotype was picked up many times. The rearrangement uses TRBV6-5 and TRBJ2-1; 14 bases map to TRBD2. The CDR3 is 19 residues long. CDR1 MNHEY and CDR2 SVGAGI come from the germline V gene. The trim removed 2 bases at V and 5 bases at J, leaving 11 bases unmatched. CDR3 in amino acids: CASSYLGLAGGPNDNEQFF. The DNA of the CDR3 is TGTGCCAGCAGTTACCTCGGACTAGCGGGGGGTCCCAATGACAATGAGCAGTTCTTC.

This clonotype has at least ten counts. CDR3 amino acids: CSARDGASGYEQYF. The CDR3 DNA reads as TGCAGTGCTAGAGATGGGGCTAGCGGCTACGAGCAGTACTTC. The chain uses TRBV20-1 and TRBJ2-7, with TRBD2 identical over 7 bases. V lost 0 bases, J lost 3 bases, and 5 bases stayed unmatched. This CDR3 spans 14 amino acids. Germline V lookup: CDR1 DFQATT, CDR2 SNEGSKA (reference sequence).

This clonotype was seen many times. V gene TRBV5-1 combines with J gene TRBJ2-7, with 7 bases fitting TRBD2. The CDR3 length is 15 residues. Germline loops: CDR1 SGHRS, CDR2 YFSETQ. V lost 5 bases, J lost 0 bases, and 8 bases stayed unmatched. The DNA of the CDR3 is TGCGCCAGCAGGTTGAGCGGGGTTAGCTCCTACGAGCAGTACTTC. It yields the protein CASRLSGVSSYEQYF.

This clonotype was seen many times. The chain has TRBV5-5 and TRBJ2-2; D ambiguous. The CDR3 length is 15 residues. V lost 4 bases to trimming and J lost 7 bases, with 17 bases between them. Looked up from germline, CDR1 is SGHKS and CDR2 is YYEKEE (reference sequence). The CDR3: CASSEVLGVGGELFF. Here the CDR3 DNA reads TGTGCCAGCAGCGAGGTGCTAGGTGTCGGCGGGGAGCTGTTTTTT.